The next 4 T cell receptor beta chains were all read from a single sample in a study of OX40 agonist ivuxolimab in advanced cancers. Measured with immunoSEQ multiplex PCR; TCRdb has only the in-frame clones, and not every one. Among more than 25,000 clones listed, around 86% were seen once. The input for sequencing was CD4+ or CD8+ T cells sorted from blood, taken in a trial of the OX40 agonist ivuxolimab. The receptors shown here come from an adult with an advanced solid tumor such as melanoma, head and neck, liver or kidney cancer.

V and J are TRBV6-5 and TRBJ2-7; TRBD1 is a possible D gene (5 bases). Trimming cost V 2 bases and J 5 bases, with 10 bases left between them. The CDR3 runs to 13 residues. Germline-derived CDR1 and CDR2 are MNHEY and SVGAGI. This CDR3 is CASSYVRADEQYF. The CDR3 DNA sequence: TGTGCCAGCAGTTACGTCAGGGCCGACGAGCAGTACTTC.

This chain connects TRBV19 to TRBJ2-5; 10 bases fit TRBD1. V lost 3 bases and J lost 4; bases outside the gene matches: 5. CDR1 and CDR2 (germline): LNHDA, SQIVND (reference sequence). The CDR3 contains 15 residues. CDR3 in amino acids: CASSMGTGDGETQYF. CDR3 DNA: TGTGCCAGTAGTATGGGGACAGGGGATGGAGAGACCCAGTACTTC.

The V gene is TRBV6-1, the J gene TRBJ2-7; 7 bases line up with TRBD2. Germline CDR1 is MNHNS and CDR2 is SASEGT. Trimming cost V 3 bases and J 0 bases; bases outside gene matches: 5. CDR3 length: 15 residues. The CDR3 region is CASSDSAGASYEQYF. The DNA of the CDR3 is TGTGCCAGCAGTGATTCGGCGGGAGCCTCCTACGAGCAGTACTTC.

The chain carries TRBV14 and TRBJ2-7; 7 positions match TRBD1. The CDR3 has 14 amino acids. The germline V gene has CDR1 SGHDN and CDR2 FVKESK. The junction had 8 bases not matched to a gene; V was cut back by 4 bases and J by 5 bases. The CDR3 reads CASSPDREGHEQYF. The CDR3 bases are TGTGCCAGCAGCCCCGACAGGGAAGGCCACGAGCAGTACTTC.